This T cell receptor (beta chain) derives from a study of blood T cell repertoires in COVID-19. The V end was cut by 0 bases, the J end by 5 bases, with 16 bases between. The CDR3 sequence is 16 residues long. From germline, CDR1 is LNHNV and CDR2 YYDKDF (reference sequence). Only in-frame clones appear in the TCRdb table, and some are missing; sequencing was by immunoSEQ multiplex PCR. The repertoire consists of fewer than 200,000 clones, with 86% occurring once and the leading ten covering more than 20%. The receptor comes from a man aged 65-85 years with active or convalescent COVID-19. Material for sequencing was peripheral blood. This chain uses TRBV15 with TRBJ1-2; D may be TRBD1 (5 bases). CDR3 sequence: CATSRDGSGFTYGYTF. In nucleotides, the CDR3 is TGTGCCACCAGCAGAGATGGGTCAGGGTTTACGTATGGCTACACCTTC.